The 10 T cell receptor beta chains reported below all come from one sample, sequenced in a study of T cells after somatic rescue of genetic block. This table comes from immunoSEQ multiplex PCR, and its TCRdb copy is limited to in-frame clones, with some not included. The profile covers about 8,000 clones, with 75% to 90% appearing a single time and 25% taken by the ten largest. The specimen sequenced was peripheral blood mononuclear cells (PBMCs). The receptors were sampled from a boy between 10 and 17 years old.

J is TRBJ2-7 and V is TRBV29-1; 7 positions agree with TRBD2. The CDR3 contains 14 residues. CDR1 is SQVTM and CDR2 is ANQGSEA in the germline V gene. The trim removed 6 bases at V and 3 bases at J, leaving 11 bases unmatched. CDR3 coding DNA: TGCAGCGTGGCCTCCGGGGGAGGGATCTACGAGCAGTACTTC. Amino acids: CSVASGGGIYEQYF.

The chain employs TRBV15 and TRBJ1-1; D is perhaps TRBD1 (5 bases). V lost 3 bases to trimming and J lost 6 bases, with 8 bases between them. CDR1 and CDR2 from the germline V gene are LNHNV and YYDKDF (reference sequence). This CDR3 region has 12 residues. The CDR3 region is CATSSQGSEAFF. The CDR3 DNA sequence: TGTGCCACCAGCAGCCAGGGATCTGAAGCTTTCTTT.

This sequence joins TRBV5-6 and TRBJ2-7; D may be TRBD2 (7 bases). The CDR3 runs to 16 residues. Trimming removed 4 bases at V and 1 base at J, with 18 bases between. The germline V gene encodes CDR1 SGHDT and CDR2 YYEEEE. CDR3 loop: CASSVRGGELSYEQYF. In nucleotides, the CDR3 is TGTGCCAGCAGCGTGAGAGGGGGGGAGTTATCCTACGAGCAGTACTTC.

The sample holds a few counts of this clone. The chain joins TRBV20-1 to TRBJ2-1; no firm D call. V lost 2 bases and J lost 5, with 4 bases in between. This CDR3 spans 11 amino acids. Germline assignment: CDR1 DFQATT and CDR2 SNEGSKA (reference sequence). For the CDR3, the DNA is TGCAGTGCTAGATTTAACAATGAGCAGTTCTTC. This codes for CSARFNNEQFF.

The V and J genes are TRBV2 and TRBJ2-1; possible D gene TRBD1, 6 bases. Between the trimmed V and J ends, which lost 4 bases and 3 bases, there was a span of 10 bases. CDR1 and CDR2 from the germline V gene are SNHLY and FYNNEI. The CDR3 consists of 14 residues. The CDR3 coding sequence is TGTGCCAGCAGTGCTTCAGGGGTCTACAATGAGCAGTTCTTC. This gives the protein CASSASGVYNEQFF.

The chain has TRBV4-1 and TRBJ2-3; no reliable D call. Germline CDR1 MGHRA, CDR2 YSYEKL. V dropped 5 bases and J dropped 2 bases, with 17 bases sitting between them. The CDR3 totals 16 residues. The CDR3, as DNA: TGCGCCAGCAGCTCCCTCCCGCCCGGAATCACAGATACGCAGTATTTT. Protein sequence: CASSSLPPGITDTQYF.

This rearrangement joins TRBV7-9 to TRBJ2-7, with D perhaps matching TRBD2 (7 bases). Germline CDR1 and CDR2: SEHNR and FQNEAQ (reference sequence). Deletions cut 5 bases from V and 3 bases from J, with 20 bases between. The CDR3 covers 16 residues. Here the CDR3 DNA reads TGTGCCAGCAGCCCGATTGGGGGGGCAATGGTCTACGAGCAGTACTTC. Residues: CASSPIGGAMVYEQYF.

This clone appeared a few times. This rearrangement joins TRBV5-1 to TRBJ2-5, with 9 nucleotides matching TRBD1. The V gene end was trimmed by 2 bases and the J gene end by 4 bases; junction bases not matched to a gene: 3. CDR1 SGHRS and CDR2 YFSETQ come from the germline V gene. The CDR3 contains 14 residues. Here the CDR3 reads CASSLTGGPETQYF. CDR3 nucleotide sequence: TGCGCCAGCAGCTTAACAGGGGGCCCAGAGACCCAGTACTTC.

The chain uses TRBV21-1 and TRBJ2-3; the table's TRBD1 call for D was not verified on the DNA. TRBV21-1 is a documented pseudogene. The CDR3 has 16 amino acids. CDR3 amino acids: CASSKENRGRVDTQYF. CDR3 coding DNA: TGTGCCAGCAGCAAAGAGAACAGGGGGCGAGTAGATACGCAGTATTTT.

This clone has more than one count but fewer than ten. This rearrangement joins TRBV19 to TRBJ2-7; the match to TRBD1 covers 9 bases. V trimming: 5 bases; J trimming: 2 bases; junction bases outside the gene matches: 4. CDR3 length: 14 amino acids. Germline values: CDR1 LNHDA, CDR2 SQIVND (reference sequence). The CDR3 DNA reads as TGTGCCAGTAGTGCCGGACAGGGGCCCTACGAGCAGTACTTC. It encodes CASSAGQGPYEQYF. The complete variable domain, with remaining parts taken from reference TRBV19 and TRBJ2-7, reads DGGITQSPKYLFRKEGQNVTLSCEQNLNHDAMYWYRQDPGQGLRLIYYSQIVNDFQKGDIAEGYSVSREKKESFPLTVTSAQKNPTAFYLCASSAGQGPYEQYFGPGTRLTVT.